A single sample gave rise to the 6 T cell receptor beta chains below, sequenced in a study of T cell clonality in common variable immunodeficiency. Libraries were prepared by immunoSEQ multiplex PCR; TCRdb keeps only in-frame clonotypes and omits some of them. Observed in the sample are 40,000 to 45,000 clones, none of them singletons. The sequencing input was peripheral blood mononuclear cells. These TCRs come from a person aged 18-70 years in good health.

This clone was observed a few times. The CDR3 extends 3 residues past the end of the read, so its final part is completed from the germline J gene. V usage is TRBV5-1 and J usage is TRBJ2-2, with D perhaps matching TRBD2 (6 bases). Between the trimmed V and J ends, which lost 2 bases and 1 base, there was a span of 6 bases. This CDR3 comprises 14 residues. Germline V gives CDR1 SGHRS, CDR2 YFSETQ. CDR3 DNA (partial): TGCGCCAGCAGCTTCGGGGGGAACACCGGGGAG. This gives the protein CASSFGGNTGE. The CDR3 as a whole reads CASSFGGNTGELFF.

In its sample, this clone was seen many times. The read falls 3 residues short of the CDR3 end, and the missing part is taken from the germline J gene. This chain connects TRBV5-5 to TRBJ1-2, with a weak D call TRBD1 (5 bases). V lost 0 bases and J 3 bases, leaving 6 bases between the germline ends. The CDR3 covers 13 residues. Germline CDR1 SGHKS, CDR2 YYEKEE (reference sequence). The CDR3 region is CASSLGGDYGYTF. CDR3 bases read: TGTGCCAGCAGCTTGGGGGGGGACTATGGC.

Concerning this clone itself: The missing CDR3 end, 3 residues past where the read stops, is filled in from the germline J gene. The chain couples TRBV11-1 to TRBJ2-5; TRBD1 matches at 9 bases. Per the germline V gene, CDR1 is SGHAT and CDR2 is FQDESV (reference sequence). The CDR3 has 14 amino acids. Trimming removed 4 bases from V and 4 bases from J; junction bases left unmatched: 4. CDR3 residues: CASSWGQGGETQYF. CDR3 DNA, as far as it was read: TGTGCCAGCAGCTGGGGACAGGGCGGAGAGACC. Full variable domain (missing parts from reference TRBV11-1 and TRBJ2-5): EAEVAQSPRYKITEKSQAVAFWCDPISGHATLYWYRQILGQGPELLVQFQDESVVDDSQLPKDRFSAERLKGVDSTLKIQPAELGDSAMYLCASSWGQGGETQYFGPGTRLLVL.

At least ten counts were recorded for this clone. The read stops 3 residues short of the end of the CDR3; the missing end is completed from the germline J gene. The V gene is TRBV6-2 or TRBV6-3, the J gene TRBJ2-2, with D maybe TRBD1 (6 bases). CDR3 length equals 16 residues. The germline CDR1 and CDR2 sequences are MNHEY and SVGEGT. V lost 6 bases to trimming and J lost 0 bases, with 14 bases between them. The CDR3 DNA, read in part, is TGTGCCAGCAGAACACCCGGACAGTCGAACACCGGGGAG. Residues: CASRTPGQSNTGE. In full, the CDR3 is CASRTPGQSNTGELFF.

This clone was observed many times. With the read ending 3 residues before the CDR3 end, the germline J gene is used to fill in that end. V usage is TRBV7-2 and J usage is TRBJ2-7; D gene ambiguous. Trimming took off 1 base at V and 6 bases at J, with 7 bases between the two ends. Germline lookup yields CDR1 SGHTA and CDR2 FQGNSA. The CDR3 loop spans 12 amino acids. Partial CDR3 DNA: TGTGCCAGCAGCTTAGGTTACTCCGAG. The encoded protein is CASSLGYSE. The whole CDR3 protein is CASSLGYSEQYF.

This clone has at least ten counts. The read comes to an end 3 residues before the CDR3 does, leaving the germline J gene to fill in the end. This chain joins TRBV5-1 and TRBJ1-4, with 9 nucleotides matching TRBD1. Germline CDR1 reads SGHRS; CDR2 reads YFSETQ. The CDR3 has 14 residues. The CDR3 sequence is CASSSIEGTGKLFF. The CDR3 DNA, read in part, is TGCGCCAGCAGCTCCATCGAGGGGACAGGGAAA.